This TCR beta chain was identified during a study of blood T cells in healthy people across ages. Regarding the study as a whole: With donor CMV status unknown, expanded clonotype changes were possibly confounded. Greater diversity and more naive CD4+ cells were seen in long-lived donors than in aged donors.

A note on this clonotype: Its cognate antigen is unknown.

Collection of 8.5 to 10 milliliters of peripheral blood was performed for each donor. The authors ran a second PCR of about 6 to 12 cycles using a sample-barcoded 5' primer and a J-beta primer mix. TCRdb analysed the 5' RACE reads with MiXCR anew, one entry per CDR3 protein. The data show about 640,000 distinct CDR3 sequences, 45% to 65% seen once. Per the germline V gene, CDR1 is DFQATT and CDR2 is SNEGSKA (reference sequence). J was trimmed by 5 bases and V by 6 bases; bases with no gene match: 12. The CDR3 is made up of 14 amino acids. The specimen sequenced was blood. The chain links TRBV20-1 to TRBJ2-5, with 7 positions matching TRBD1. The origin of this receptor is a man aged 55 to 70 in good health. The CDR3 nucleotides are TGCAGTGCCGTGGCGCAGACAGGGATTGAGACCCAGTACTTC. Translated: CSAVAQTGIETQYF.